The present TCR beta chain was sequenced within a study of blood T cells in healthy people across ages. The use of a sample-barcoded 5' primer and a J-beta primer mix characterized a second PCR of 7 to 11 cycles. TCRdb itself ran the 5' RACE reads through MiXCR, one entry per CDR3 protein. This table has 1.5 million to 1.9 million distinct CDR3 sequences, approximately 42% appearing once. Study-wide results and limits: Researchers judged that diversity estimates from one million T cells fell short of true values.

Concerning this clonotype itself: The antigen is not known.

The germline V and J ends were trimmed by 2 bases and 5 bases, with 15 bases remaining between them. The CDR3 covers 15 residues. In germline, CDR1 is LGHDT, CDR2 YNNKEL (reference sequence). J is TRBJ2-5 and V is TRBV3-1; D tentatively reads TRBD1 or TRBD2 (5 bases each). The clonotype comes from a woman aged 18 to 35 in good health. Material for sequencing was blood. CDR3 coding DNA: TGTGCCAGCAGCCAATTGGGGGAACGGGCGGAGACCCAGTACTTC. Its protein product is CASSQLGERAETQYF.